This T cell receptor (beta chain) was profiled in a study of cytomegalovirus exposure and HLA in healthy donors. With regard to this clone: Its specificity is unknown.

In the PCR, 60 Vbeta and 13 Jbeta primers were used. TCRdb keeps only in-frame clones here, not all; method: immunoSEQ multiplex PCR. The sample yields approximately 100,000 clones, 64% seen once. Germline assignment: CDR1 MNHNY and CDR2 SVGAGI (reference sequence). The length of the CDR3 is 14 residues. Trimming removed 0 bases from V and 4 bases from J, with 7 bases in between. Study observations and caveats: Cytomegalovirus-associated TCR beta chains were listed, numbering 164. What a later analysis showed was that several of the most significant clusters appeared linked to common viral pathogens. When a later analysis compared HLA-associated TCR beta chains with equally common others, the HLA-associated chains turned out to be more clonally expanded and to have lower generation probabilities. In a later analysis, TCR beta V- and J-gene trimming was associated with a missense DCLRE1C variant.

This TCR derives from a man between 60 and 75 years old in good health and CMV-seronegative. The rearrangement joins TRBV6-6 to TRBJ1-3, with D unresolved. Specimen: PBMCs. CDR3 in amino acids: CASSYSEAGNTIYF. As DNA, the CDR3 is TGTGCCAGCAGTTACTCCGAGGCCGGAAACACCATATATTTT.